This TCR beta chain derives from a study of blood T cell dynamics during melanoma immunotherapy. Study-level points and caveats: It remained unknown if the driving T cell clones were melanoma-specific.

Time point noted: week 3, after first cycle of checkpoint inhibitor. One draw preceded checkpoint blockade; another followed its first cycle at week 3. Germline values: CDR1 MNHEY, CDR2 SVGAGI. Between the trimmed V and J ends, which lost 3 bases and 3 bases, there was a span of 17 bases. The CDR3 is 16 residues long. The data were produced by immunoSEQ multiplex PCR, yet TCRdb's version contains in-frame clones alone and is incomplete. The sample contains over 6,000 clones, roughly 86% of which appear only once. This clone was seen just once. No antigen is known for it. This rearrangement joins TRBV6-5 to TRBJ2-5; D gene unclear. Sample: blood, taken from a patient treated with checkpoint blockade. This sequence originates from a human donor with melanoma. CDR3 coding DNA: TGTGCCAGCAGTTATGAAGTTGGTGGGGTAGAAGAGACCCAGTACTTC. It yields the protein CASSYEVGGVEETQYF.